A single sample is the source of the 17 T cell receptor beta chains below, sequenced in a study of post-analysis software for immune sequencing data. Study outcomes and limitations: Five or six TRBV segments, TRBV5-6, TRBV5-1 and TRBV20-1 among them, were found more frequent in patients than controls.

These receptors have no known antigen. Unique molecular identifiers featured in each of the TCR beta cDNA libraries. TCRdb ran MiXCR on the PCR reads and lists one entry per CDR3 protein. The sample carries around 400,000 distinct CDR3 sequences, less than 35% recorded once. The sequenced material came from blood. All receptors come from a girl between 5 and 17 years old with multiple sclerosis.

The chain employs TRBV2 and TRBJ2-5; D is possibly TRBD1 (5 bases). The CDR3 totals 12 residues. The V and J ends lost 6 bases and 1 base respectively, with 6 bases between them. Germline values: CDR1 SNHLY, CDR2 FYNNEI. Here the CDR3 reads CASRDSQETQYF. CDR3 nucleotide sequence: TGTGCCAGCAGAGACAGCCAAGAGACCCAGTACTTC. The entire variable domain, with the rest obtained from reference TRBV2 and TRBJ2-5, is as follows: EPEVTQTPSHQVTQMGQEVILRCVPISNHLYFYWYRQILGQKVEFLVSFYNNEISEKSEIFDDQFSVERPDGSNFTLKIRSTKLEDSAMYFCASRDSQETQYFGPGTRLLVL.

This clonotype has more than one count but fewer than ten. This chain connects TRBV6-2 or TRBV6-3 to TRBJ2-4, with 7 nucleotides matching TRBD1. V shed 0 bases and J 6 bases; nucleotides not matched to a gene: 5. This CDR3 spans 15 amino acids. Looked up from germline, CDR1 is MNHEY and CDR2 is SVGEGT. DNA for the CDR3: TGTGCCAGCAGTTACTCATCAGGGGGAAGAAACATTCAGTACTTC. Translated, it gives CASSYSSGGRNIQYF.

The CDR3 coding sequence is TGCAGTGCAAAGCCAAGGGGTTCCACTGAAGCTTTCTTT. Its protein is CSAKPRGSTEAFF. The V gene is TRBV20-1, the J gene TRBJ1-1; D perhaps matches TRBD1 (5 bases). From germline, CDR1 is DFQATT and CDR2 SNEGSKA (reference sequence). The length of the CDR3 is 13 residues. V lost 6 bases, J lost 4 bases, and 15 bases lay in between.

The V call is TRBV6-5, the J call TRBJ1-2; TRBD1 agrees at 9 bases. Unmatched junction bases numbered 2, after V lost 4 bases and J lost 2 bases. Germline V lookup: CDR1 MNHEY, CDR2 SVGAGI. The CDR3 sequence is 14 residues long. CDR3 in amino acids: CASSSDRGNYGYTF. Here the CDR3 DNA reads TGTGCCAGCAGTTCAGACAGGGGGAACTATGGCTACACCTTC.

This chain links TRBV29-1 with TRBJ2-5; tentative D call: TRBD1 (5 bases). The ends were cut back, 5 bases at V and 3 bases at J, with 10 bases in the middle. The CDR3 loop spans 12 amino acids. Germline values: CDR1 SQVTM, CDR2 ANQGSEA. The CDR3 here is CSVFRAEETQYF. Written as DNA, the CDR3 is TGCAGCGTTTTCAGGGCGGAAGAGACCCAGTACTTC.

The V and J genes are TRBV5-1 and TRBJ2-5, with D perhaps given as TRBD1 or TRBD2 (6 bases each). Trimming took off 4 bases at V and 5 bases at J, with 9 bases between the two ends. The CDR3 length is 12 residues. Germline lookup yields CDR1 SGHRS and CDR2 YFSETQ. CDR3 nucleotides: TGCGCCAGCAGCGCCGGGGGCGAGACCCAGTACTTC. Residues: CASSAGGETQYF.

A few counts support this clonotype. DNA for the CDR3: TGCGCCAGCAGCGTGAAACCGGACACTGAAGCTTTCTTT. Protein: CASSVKPDTEAFF. The rearrangement links TRBV5-1 to TRBJ1-1; no definite D call. The CDR3 has 13 amino acids. CDR1 is SGHRS and CDR2 is YFSETQ in the germline V gene. V was pared by 4 bases and J by 3 bases, with 10 bases between.

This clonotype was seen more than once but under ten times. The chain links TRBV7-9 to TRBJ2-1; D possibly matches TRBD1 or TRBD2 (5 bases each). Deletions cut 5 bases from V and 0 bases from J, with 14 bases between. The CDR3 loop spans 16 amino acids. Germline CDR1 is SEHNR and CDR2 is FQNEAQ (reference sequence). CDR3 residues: CASSSVWDLSYNEQFF. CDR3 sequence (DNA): TGTGCCAGCAGCAGTGTATGGGACCTCTCCTACAATGAGCAGTTCTTC.

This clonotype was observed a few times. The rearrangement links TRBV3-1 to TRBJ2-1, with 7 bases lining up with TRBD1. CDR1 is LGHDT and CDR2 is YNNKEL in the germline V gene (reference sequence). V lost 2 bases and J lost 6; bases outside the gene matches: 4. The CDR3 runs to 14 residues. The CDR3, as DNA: TGTGCCAGCAGCCAACCCGGGACAGTCAATGAGCAGTTCTTC. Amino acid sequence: CASSQPGTVNEQFF.

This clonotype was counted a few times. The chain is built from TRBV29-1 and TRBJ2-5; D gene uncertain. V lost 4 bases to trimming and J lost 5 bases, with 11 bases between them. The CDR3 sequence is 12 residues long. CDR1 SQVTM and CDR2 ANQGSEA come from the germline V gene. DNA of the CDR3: TGCAGCGTTGCCCACTTAAGCGAGACCCAGTACTTC. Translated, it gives CSVAHLSETQYF.

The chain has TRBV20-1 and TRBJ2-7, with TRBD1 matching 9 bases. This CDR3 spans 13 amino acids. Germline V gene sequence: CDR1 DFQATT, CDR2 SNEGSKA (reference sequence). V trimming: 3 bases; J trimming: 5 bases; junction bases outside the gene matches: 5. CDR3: CSARRDRVDEQYF. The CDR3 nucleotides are TGCAGTGCTAGGCGGGACAGGGTAGACGAGCAGTACTTC.

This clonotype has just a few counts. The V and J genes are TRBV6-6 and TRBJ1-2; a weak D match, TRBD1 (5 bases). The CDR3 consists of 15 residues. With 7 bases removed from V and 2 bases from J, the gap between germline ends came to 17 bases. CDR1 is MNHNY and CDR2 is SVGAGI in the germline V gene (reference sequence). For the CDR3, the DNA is TGTGCCAGCATCTCCGGGCAGGGAGAAAACTATGGCTACACCTTC. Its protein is CASISGQGENYGYTF.

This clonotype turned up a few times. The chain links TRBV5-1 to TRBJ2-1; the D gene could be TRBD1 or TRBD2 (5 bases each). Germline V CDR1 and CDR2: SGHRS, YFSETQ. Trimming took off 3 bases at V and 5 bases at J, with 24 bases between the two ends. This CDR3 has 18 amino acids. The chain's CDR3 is CASSWTGMVTDLHNEQFF. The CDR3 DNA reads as TGCGCCAGCAGCTGGACTGGAATGGTGACAGATCTCCACAATGAGCAGTTCTTC.

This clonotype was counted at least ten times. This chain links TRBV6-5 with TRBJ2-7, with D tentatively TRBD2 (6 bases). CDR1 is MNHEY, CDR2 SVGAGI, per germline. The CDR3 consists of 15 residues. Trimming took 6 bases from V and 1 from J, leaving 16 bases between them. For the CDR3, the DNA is TGTGCCAGCAGGGCAGGATTTGGAGGGTCCTACGAGCAGTACTTC. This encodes CASRAGFGGSYEQYF.

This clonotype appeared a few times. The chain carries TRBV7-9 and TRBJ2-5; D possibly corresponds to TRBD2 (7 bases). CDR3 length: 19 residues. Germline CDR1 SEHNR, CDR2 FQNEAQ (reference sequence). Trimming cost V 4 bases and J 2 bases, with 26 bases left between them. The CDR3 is CASSSPVLPSGDIQETQYF. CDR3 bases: TGTGCCAGCAGCTCCCCGGTCTTACCGAGCGGGGACATTCAAGAGACCCAGTACTTC.

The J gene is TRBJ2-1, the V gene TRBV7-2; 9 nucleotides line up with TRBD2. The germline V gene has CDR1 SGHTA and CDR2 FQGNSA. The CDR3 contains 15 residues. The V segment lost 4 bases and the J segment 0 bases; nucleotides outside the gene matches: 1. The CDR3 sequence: CASSSSGVSYNEQFF. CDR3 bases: TGTGCCAGCAGCTCTAGCGGGGTCTCCTACAATGAGCAGTTCTTC.

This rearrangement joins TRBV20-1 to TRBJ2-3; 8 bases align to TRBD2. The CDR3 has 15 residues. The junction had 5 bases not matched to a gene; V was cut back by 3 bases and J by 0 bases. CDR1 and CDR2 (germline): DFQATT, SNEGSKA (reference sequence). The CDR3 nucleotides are TGCAGTGCTAGTCGAGCGGGGGATAGCACAGATACGCAGTATTTT. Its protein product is CSASRAGDSTDTQYF.